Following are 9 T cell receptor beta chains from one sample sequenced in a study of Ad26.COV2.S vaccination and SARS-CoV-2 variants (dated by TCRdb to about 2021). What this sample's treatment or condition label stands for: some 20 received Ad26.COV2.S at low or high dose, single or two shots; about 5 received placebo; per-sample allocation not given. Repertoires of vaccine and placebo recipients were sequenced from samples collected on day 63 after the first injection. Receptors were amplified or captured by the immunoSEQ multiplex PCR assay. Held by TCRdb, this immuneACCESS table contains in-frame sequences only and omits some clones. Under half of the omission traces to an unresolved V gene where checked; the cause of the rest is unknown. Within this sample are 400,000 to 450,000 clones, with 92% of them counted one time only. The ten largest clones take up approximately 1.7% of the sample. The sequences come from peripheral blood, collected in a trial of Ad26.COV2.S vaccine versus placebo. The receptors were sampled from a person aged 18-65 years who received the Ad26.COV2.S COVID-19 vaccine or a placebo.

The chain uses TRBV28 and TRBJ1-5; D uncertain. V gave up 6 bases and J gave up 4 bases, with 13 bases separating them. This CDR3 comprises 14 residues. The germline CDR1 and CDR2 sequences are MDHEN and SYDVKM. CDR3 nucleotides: TGTGCCAGCAGCCGCCAAAGGAGGAATCAGCCCCAGCATTTT. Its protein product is CASSRQRRNQPQHF.

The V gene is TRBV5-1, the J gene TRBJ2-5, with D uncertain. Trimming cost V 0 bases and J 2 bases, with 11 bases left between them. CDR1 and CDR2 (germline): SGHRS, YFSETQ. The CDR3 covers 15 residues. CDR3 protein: CASSLVPGSQETQYF. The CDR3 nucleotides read TGCGCCAGCAGCTTGGTGCCAGGCTCACAAGAGACCCAGTACTTC.

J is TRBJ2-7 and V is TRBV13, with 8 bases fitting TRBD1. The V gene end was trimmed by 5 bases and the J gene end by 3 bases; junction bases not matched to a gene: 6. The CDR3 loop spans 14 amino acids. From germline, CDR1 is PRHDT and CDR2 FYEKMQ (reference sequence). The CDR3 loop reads CASSITTGGYEQYF. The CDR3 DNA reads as TGTGCCAGCAGCATAACTACAGGGGGCTACGAGCAGTACTTC.

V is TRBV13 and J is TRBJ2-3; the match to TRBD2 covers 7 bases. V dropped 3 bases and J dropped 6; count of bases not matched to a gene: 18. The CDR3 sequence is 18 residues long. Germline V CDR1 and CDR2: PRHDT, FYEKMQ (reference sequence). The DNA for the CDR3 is TGTGCCAGCAGCTTTGGCCGTCTAGCGGCCACACCGCGGGATACGCAGTATTTT. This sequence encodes CASSFGRLAATPRDTQYF.

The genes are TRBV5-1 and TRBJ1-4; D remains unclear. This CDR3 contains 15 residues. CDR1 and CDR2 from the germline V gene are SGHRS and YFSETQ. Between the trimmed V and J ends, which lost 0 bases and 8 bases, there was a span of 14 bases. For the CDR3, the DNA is TGCGCCAGCAGCTTGGGTGTTAGTGTTGCCGAAAAACTGTTTTTT. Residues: CASSLGVSVAEKLFF.

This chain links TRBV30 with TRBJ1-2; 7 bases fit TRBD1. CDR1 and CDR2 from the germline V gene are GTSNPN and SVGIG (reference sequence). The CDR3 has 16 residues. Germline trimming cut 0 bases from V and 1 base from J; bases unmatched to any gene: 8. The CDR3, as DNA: TGTGCCTGGAGTGTTGGGACAGATTCCTTTAACTATGGCTACACCTTC. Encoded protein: CAWSVGTDSFNYGYTF.

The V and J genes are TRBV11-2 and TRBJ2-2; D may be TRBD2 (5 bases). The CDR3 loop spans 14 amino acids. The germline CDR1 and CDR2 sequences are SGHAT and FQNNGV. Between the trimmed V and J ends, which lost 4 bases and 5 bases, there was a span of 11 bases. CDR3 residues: CASSSGEGTGELFF. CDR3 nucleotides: TGTGCCAGCAGCTCCGGTGAGGGTACCGGGGAGCTGTTTTTT.

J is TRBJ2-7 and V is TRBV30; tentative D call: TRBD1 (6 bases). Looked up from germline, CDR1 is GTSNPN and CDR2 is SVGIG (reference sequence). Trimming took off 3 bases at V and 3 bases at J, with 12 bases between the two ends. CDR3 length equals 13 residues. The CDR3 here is CAWSKNRDYEQYF. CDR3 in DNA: TGTGCCTGGAGCAAAAACAGGGACTACGAGCAGTACTTC.

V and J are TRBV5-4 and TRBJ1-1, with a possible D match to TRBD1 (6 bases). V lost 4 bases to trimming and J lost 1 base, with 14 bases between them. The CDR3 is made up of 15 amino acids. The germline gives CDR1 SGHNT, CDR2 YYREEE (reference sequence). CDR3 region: CASSSTGLGNTEAFF. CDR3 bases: TGTGCCAGCAGCAGTACAGGGTTAGGGAACACTGAAGCTTTCTTT.